This entry concerns a single T cell receptor beta chain. Its target is unknown. The entry originates in a study of OX40 agonist ivuxolimab in advanced cancers. Overall study context: An agonistic anti-OX40 (CD134) antibody, ivuxolimab, was used to treat the patients. Study outcomes and limitations: Individuals who were partial responders at 0.1-3.0 mg/kg had clonal expansion that ranked among the lowest. At 0.1 to 3.0 mg/kg and by week 6, clonal expansion occurred in CD4+ and CD8+ blood T cells.

V lost 4 bases, J lost 2 bases, and 13 bases lay in between. Per the germline V gene, CDR1 is MNHEY and CDR2 is SVGAGI. CDR3 length: 15 amino acids. The method was immunoSEQ multiplex PCR; TCRdb's version includes in-frame clones alone and lacks a portion of them. The sample gives about 40,000 clones, approximately 88% of which show up once; around 25% is in the top ten. The clonotype comes from an adult with an advanced solid tumor such as melanoma, head and neck, liver or kidney cancer. This material consisted of CD4+ or CD8+ T cells sorted from blood, taken in a trial of the OX40 agonist ivuxolimab. The V gene is TRBV6-5, the J gene TRBJ2-3; D is undetermined. The CDR3 loop reads CASSWRPSATDTQYF. The CDR3 nucleotides read TGTGCCAGCAGTTGGCGACCTAGTGCCACAGATACGCAGTATTTT.